The 11 T cell receptor beta chains given below trace back to one sample, sequenced in a study of cytomegalovirus exposure and HLA in healthy donors. The study ran its PCR with 60 Vbeta and 13 Jbeta primers. The method was immunoSEQ multiplex PCR; TCRdb's version includes in-frame clones alone and lacks a portion of them. The sample carries roughly 130,000 clones, roughly 80% recorded once. Sequencing was done on a sample of PBMCs. These receptors all come from a man in his thirties or forties in good health and CMV-seronegative.

This clone has a handful of counts. The rearrangement links TRBV10-1 to TRBJ2-7, with TRBD1 matching over 10 bases. Looked up from germline, CDR1 is WNHNN and CDR2 is SYGVQD (reference sequence). The J segment lost 2 bases and the V segment lost 0 bases, leaving 1 base of the junction unmatched. This CDR3 spans 15 amino acids. In DNA, the CDR3 is TGCGCCAGCAGTGAGTCGGGGACAGGGGCCTACGAGCAGTACTTC. This codes for CASSESGTGAYEQYF.

The chain uses TRBV28 and TRBJ1-2; 9 bases map to TRBD1. CDR1 is MDHEN, CDR2 SYDVKM, per germline. The trim removed 4 bases at V and 2 bases at J, leaving 14 bases unmatched. The CDR3 covers 18 residues. CDR3 nucleotide sequence: TGTGCCAGCAGTTCCAGACAAGAGTTCGGGACAGGGAACTATGGCTACACCTTC. This codes for CASSSRQEFGTGNYGYTF.

V usage is TRBV5-1 and J usage is TRBJ1-2; 7 bases map to TRBD1. CDR1 is SGHRS, CDR2 YFSETQ, per germline. J was trimmed by 4 bases and V by 3 bases; bases with no gene match: 12. The CDR3 covers 16 residues. CDR3 DNA sequence: TGCGCCAGCAGCTCCCAAAGGCCAGGGGGGACCTATGGCTACACCTTC. As protein: CASSSQRPGGTYGYTF.

The chain has TRBV30 and TRBJ1-4; D is unclear. The germline CDR1 and CDR2 sequences are GTSNPN and SVGIG (reference sequence). The CDR3 contains 12 residues. V was cut by 0 bases and J by 6 bases, with 5 bases left in between. The CDR3 sequence: CAWSVLDEKLFF. The DNA of the CDR3 is TGTGCCTGGAGTGTACTAGATGAAAAACTGTTTTTT.

This sequence joins TRBV2 and TRBJ1-6, with D possibly TRBD1 on 5 matching bases. Trimming stripped 9 bases from V and 11 bases from J, with 14 bases between. Looked up from germline, CDR1 is SNHLY and CDR2 is FYNNEI. The CDR3 has 12 residues. CDR3 DNA sequence: TGTGCCAGTGAGGCAGGGTTTCCACCCCTCCACTTT. As protein: CASEAGFPPLHF.

The rearrangement uses TRBV2 and TRBJ2-1; 11 bases line up with TRBD2. Germline lookup yields CDR1 SNHLY and CDR2 FYNNEI. J was trimmed by 4 bases and V by 6 bases; bases with no gene match: 11. This CDR3 has 17 amino acids. The CDR3 protein is CASSLKVAGGQYNEQFF. The CDR3 DNA follows: TGTGCCAGCAGCCTCAAGGTAGCGGGGGGGCAGTACAATGAGCAGTTCTTC.

The chain recombines TRBV5-6 with TRBJ1-2; D perhaps matches TRBD1 (5 bases). V lost 2 bases, J lost 1 base, and 9 bases lay in between. CDR3 length: 14 amino acids. Germline V gives CDR1 SGHDT, CDR2 YYEEEE. The CDR3 nucleotides are TGTGCCAGCAGCTTCAAACAGGATAACTATGGCTACACCTTC. This gives the protein CASSFKQDNYGYTF.

The chain employs TRBV5-1 and TRBJ2-2; the match to TRBD2 covers 8 bases. Germline trimming cut 1 base from V and 2 bases from J; bases unmatched to any gene: 4. Germline V gene lookup returns CDR1 SGHRS and CDR2 YFSETQ. CDR3 size: 16 residues. The CDR3 nucleotides read TGCGCCAGCAGCTTGATCGGGGGGGTCAACACCGGGGAGCTGTTTTTT. Protein sequence: CASSLIGGVNTGELFF.

The rearrangement uses TRBV12-5 and TRBJ2-3, with D perhaps TRBD2 (7 bases). Germline CDR1 reads LGHNT; CDR2 reads FRNRAP. Trimming took off 0 bases at V and 1 base at J, with 14 bases between the two ends. The CDR3 has 17 residues. CDR3 coding DNA: TGTGCTAGTGGTTTGGTCCTTGGGGGGGGGCGCACAGATACGCAGTATTTT. Its translation is CASGLVLGGGRTDTQYF.

V and J are TRBV19 and TRBJ2-7; TRBD1 aligns across 9 bases. This CDR3 is built from 14 residues. V trimming: 5 bases; J trimming: 2 bases; junction bases outside the gene matches: 4. The germline V gene encodes CDR1 LNHDA and CDR2 SQIVND (reference sequence). DNA of the CDR3: TGTGCCAGTAGTGCCCGACAGGGGGCCTACGAGCAGTACTTC. Translation gives CASSARQGAYEQYF.

The genes are TRBV5-1 and TRBJ2-3, with D possibly TRBD2 on 6 matching bases. This CDR3 spans 16 amino acids. The germline V and J ends were trimmed by 4 bases and 6 bases, with 21 bases remaining between them. CDR1 and CDR2 (germline): SGHRS, YFSETQ. CDR3 sequence (DNA): TGCGCCAGCAGCCTATCCGGGACTTCCAGTCGGGATACGCAGTATTTT. Translated, it gives CASSLSGTSSRDTQYF.